This TCR beta chain emerged from a study of blood T cell repertoires in COVID-19. Across the whole study: The origin of the acute and convalescent COVID-19 samples was the United States, Italy and Spain. T cells, B-cell-depleted T cells, or PBMCs supplied cDNA or gDNA.

Original analysis: Cell counts per sample came from amplifying reference gene primers. Produced via immunoSEQ multiplex PCR; TCRdb's table is partial and in-frame only. V, J and clone size derive from that table, while D and trimming were established from the DNA sequence. This table holds more than 150,000 clones, about 88% found once. V was clipped by 5 bases and J by 5 bases, with 19 bases between them. This CDR3 spans 16 amino acids. Germline V lookup: CDR1 MDHEN, CDR2 SYDVKM. The TCR comes from a man aged 55 to 69 with COVID-19, enrolled during active disease. The V and J genes are TRBV28 and TRBJ1-5, with D perhaps TRBD1 (5 bases). Sequencing input: peripheral blood. The CDR3 region is CASSVPDKGRHQPQHF. The DNA of the CDR3 is TGTGCCAGCAGTGTCCCCGACAAGGGGAGGCATCAGCCCCAGCATTTT.